A selection of T cell receptor beta chains follows, all from one sample in a study of T cells in tuberculosis. Using immunoSEQ multiplex PCR, the repertoire was profiled, and TCRdb retains in-frame clones only, with some absent. The table has more than 40,000 clones, about 95% seen once. Source material: PBMCs. These receptors originate from a donor aged 10-29 years with latent tuberculosis or without tuberculosis infection. Some clones in this sample may be carry-over from other donors' samples. Both conserved end residues are part of each CDR3. The D gene is left open where the match is weak. Where a row states a size, it is once, few, many or the class of an expanded clone; other rows omit it.

CDR3 DNA | CDR3 protein | J gene | clone size | V gene | D gene
TGTGCCAGCAGCTTGGGGACAGGGGTGCGGGAGACCCAGTACTTC | CASSLGTGVRETQYF | TRBJ2-5 | - | TRBV7-9 | TRBD1
TGTGCCAGCAACAGCCCCGGGACAGGGTTCGAGCAGTACTTC | CASNSPGTGFEQYF | TRBJ2-7 | - | TRBV6-1 | TRBD1
TGTGCCTGGAGTCGGGTGTCCTACGAGCAGTACTTC | CAWSRVSYEQYF | TRBJ2-7 | - | TRBV30 | -
TGTGCCAGCAGCCAAGATAACGACAGATCAACTAATGAAAAACTGTTTTTT | CASSQDNDRSTNEKLFF | TRBJ1-4 | once | TRBV4-2 | -
TGTGCCAGCAGCGTATCATGGACAGAGACCTACGAGCAGTACTTC | CASSVSWTETYEQYF | TRBJ2-7 | - | TRBV9 | -
TGTGCCAGCAGTGAGACTAGCACAGATACGCAGTATTTT | CASSETSTDTQYF | TRBJ2-3 | - | TRBV2 | -
TGTGCCAGCAGCTTAGGACTAGCGGGAGACGAGCAGTACTTC | CASSLGLAGDEQYF | TRBJ2-7 | - | TRBV28 | TRBD2
TGTGCCAGCAGCTTCGACAGAGCAAACACCGGGGAGCTGTTTTTT | CASSFDRANTGELFF | TRBJ2-2 | - | TRBV5-6 | -
TGTGCCAGCAGTTTGTCGAGCGCGGCAACTAATGAAAAACTGTTTTTT | CASSLSSAATNEKLFF | TRBJ1-4 | - | TRBV28 | -
TGTGCCAGCAGCCCTGGCCAGGGACTAGCCAAAAACATTCAGTACTTC | CASSPGQGLAKNIQYF | TRBJ2-4 | - | TRBV5-4 | -
TGTGCCAGCAGTCCCCGACAGGGATCATCGGTCTACGAGCAGTACTTC | CASSPRQGSSVYEQYF | TRBJ2-7 | - | TRBV2 | TRBD1
TGTGCAAGCGGAGGGTCCCAAGAGACCCAGTACTTC | CASGGSQETQYF | TRBJ2-5 | - | TRBV28 | -
TGTGCAAGTCGCTTGACGGGACAGAGATACAATCAGCCCCAGCATTTT | CASRLTGQRYNQPQHF | TRBJ1-5 | - | TRBV12-2 | -
TGTGCCAGCAGCTTAGTTGCTAGTCTCTACAATGAGCAGTTCTTC | CASSLVASLYNEQFF | TRBJ2-1 | - | TRBV11-2 | -
TGTGCCACCACATCAGGGGTTCTAGCGGGAGTCAGTCTAGATACGCAGTATTTT | CATTSGVLAGVSLDTQYF | TRBJ2-3 | - | TRBV28 | TRBD2
TGTGCCAGCTCACCCGGAGACCCGTATAAGGGGATGGGACTAGCGGAACCCCTTGACAATGAGCAGTTCTTC | CASSPGDPYKGMGLAEPLDNEQFF | TRBJ2-1 | - | TRBV18 | TRBD2
TGTGCCAGCAGGTTCAGTGAGAACACTGAAGCTTTCTTT | CASRFSENTEAFF | TRBJ1-1 | - | TRBV6-5 | -
TGTGCCAGCAGTCTCCTAGCCAATGAGCAGTTCTTC | CASSLLANEQFF | TRBJ2-1 | - | TRBV2 | -
TGTGCCAGCAGCTTGGGGACTAGCGGGAGGTCCGCCTACAATGAGCAGTTCTTC | CASSLGTSGRSAYNEQFF | TRBJ2-1 | - | TRBV7-2 | TRBD2
TGTGCCAGCAGTCTATTAGAGGGCGAGCAGTACTTC | CASSLLEGEQYF | TRBJ2-7 | - | TRBV28 | -